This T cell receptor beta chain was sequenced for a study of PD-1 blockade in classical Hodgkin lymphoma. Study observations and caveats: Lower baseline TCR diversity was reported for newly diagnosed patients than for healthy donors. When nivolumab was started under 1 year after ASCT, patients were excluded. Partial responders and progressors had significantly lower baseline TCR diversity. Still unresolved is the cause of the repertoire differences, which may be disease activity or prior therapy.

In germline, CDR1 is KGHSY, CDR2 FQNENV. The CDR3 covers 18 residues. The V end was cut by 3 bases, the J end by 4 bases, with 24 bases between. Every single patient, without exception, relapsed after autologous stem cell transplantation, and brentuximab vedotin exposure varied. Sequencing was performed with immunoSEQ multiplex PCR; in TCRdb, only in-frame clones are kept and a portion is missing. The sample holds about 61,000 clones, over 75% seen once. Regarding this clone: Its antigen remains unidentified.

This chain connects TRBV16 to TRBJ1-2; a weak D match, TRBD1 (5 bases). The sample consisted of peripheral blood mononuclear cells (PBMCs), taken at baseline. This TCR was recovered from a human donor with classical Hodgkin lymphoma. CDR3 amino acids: CASSQLLSPAGVVYGYTF. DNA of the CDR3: TGTGCCAGCAGCCAGCTACTCTCTCCGGCGGGGGTGGTCTATGGCTACACCTTC.